These 7 T cell receptor beta chains were all obtained from the same sample, sequenced in a study of CXCR3-negative and CXCR3-positive naive CD8 T cells. No antigen has been identified for these receptors. Study-wide results and caveats: Against CXCR3-negative naive cells, CXCR3-positive naive cells showed more hydrophobic TRB CDR3s.

The authors made the TRB cDNA libraries by 5' RACE using UMI labels. TCRdb reanalyzed the 5' RACE reads, giving one entry per CDR3 protein sequence and no DNA. The repertoire table contains 60,000 to 65,000 distinct CDR3 sequences. The specimen sequenced was naive CXCR3+ CD8+ T cells from blood. Specified subset: CD45RO-CCR7+CD27+CD95- naive CD8+ T cells expressing CXCR3 (TNR3+). Every receptor here comes from a human donor in good health. Some clones in this sample may be carry-over from other donors' samples.

The chain has TRBV6-6 and TRBJ2-2. The CDR3 totals 14 residues. CDR1 and CDR2 (germline): MNHNY, SVGAGI (reference sequence). The CDR3 sequence is CASRDDGITGELFF.

The chain couples TRBV14 to TRBJ1-4. Germline loops: CDR1 SGHDN, CDR2 FVKESK. The length of the CDR3 is 14 residues. This CDR3 is CASSQDQPNEKLFF.

CDR3 sequence reads: CSATSYNEQFF. V usage is TRBV29-1 and J usage is TRBJ2-1. The CDR3 is 11 amino acids. Germline CDR1 reads SQVTM; CDR2 reads ANQGSEA.

The chain uses TRBV5-5 and TRBJ1-1. Looked up from germline, CDR1 is SGHKS and CDR2 is YYEKEE (reference sequence). The CDR3 has 14 amino acids. The CDR3: CASSLGYLDTEAFF.

The chain has TRBV3-1 and TRBJ2-7; the D gene TCRdb calls, TRBD1, cannot be checked with no DNA. Germline values: CDR1 LGHDT, CDR2 YNNKEL (reference sequence). This CDR3 has 14 amino acids. CDR3 in amino acids: CASRRTGGVYEQYF.

The chain uses TRBV5-1 and TRBJ2-7. This CDR3 has 15 amino acids. The V gene's germline CDR1 is SGHRS and CDR2 YFSETQ. The CDR3 sequence: CASSLSGGTSYEQYF.

V and J are TRBV30 and TRBJ2-1; the D call of TRBD1 rests on TCRdb alone, since no DNA is present to check it. The V gene's germline CDR1 is GTSNPN and CDR2 SVGIG (reference sequence). The CDR3 runs 16 residues. The CDR3 protein is CAWRDYTGFSYNEQFF.